The 26 T cell receptor beta chains below come from one sample, sequenced in a study of CD8 T cells in ankylosing spondylitis. Study-level points and caveats: Roughly 8 highly homologous variants formed a TCR beta motif that appeared characteristic of ankylosing spondylitis blood.

Using its own MiXCR run on the 5' RACE reads, TCRdb lists one record per CDR3 protein. The sample holds a few hundred thousand distinct CDR3 sequences, more than 15% seen once. These TCRs' antigens remain unknown. The sequencing input was blood, either unsorted or a sorted T cell fraction (not recorded which). These receptors originate from a male donor with ankylosing spondylitis.

This clonotype was observed at least ten times. The chain recombines TRBV7-2 with TRBJ2-7; 8 positions agree with TRBD1. This CDR3 has 15 amino acids. Germline V gene sequence: CDR1 SGHTA, CDR2 FQGNSA. The V and J ends lost 4 bases and 1 base, in that order; junction bases with no gene match: 6. CDR3 DNA sequence: TGTGCCAGCAGCTCACGGACAGGGTTTTCCTACGAGCAGTACTTC. This gives the protein CASSSRTGFSYEQYF.

V and J are TRBV5-1 and TRBJ2-1; TRBD1 matches 7 bases. The CDR3 covers 14 residues. Germline loops: CDR1 SGHRS, CDR2 YFSETQ. Losses at the gene ends were 7 bases for V and 9 bases for J; bases not matched to a gene: 13. CDR3 region: CASYSQDRAGEQFF. The CDR3 DNA is TGCGCCAGCTACTCTCAAGACAGGGCGGGTGAGCAGTTCTTC.

This clonotype was detected a few times. V usage is TRBV3-1 and J usage is TRBJ1-2, with a possible D match to TRBD1 (6 bases). Germline V gene data show CDR1 as LGHDT and CDR2 as YNNKEL (reference sequence). Deletions cut 1 base from V and 2 bases from J, with 11 bases between. The CDR3 runs 15 residues. The CDR3 sequence: CASSQGRGRNYGYTF. As DNA, the CDR3 is TGTGCCAGCAGCCAAGGTAGGGGGAGGAACTATGGCTACACCTTC.

This chain links TRBV6-2 or TRBV6-3 with TRBJ1-2; unclear D gene. The germline gives CDR1 MNHEY, CDR2 SVGEGT. There are 15 residues in the CDR3. Trimming left V 0 bases short and J 6 bases short, with 14 bases between. DNA of the CDR3: TGTGCCAGCAGTTACTCGACGAGGCTGCCGGATGGCTACACCTTC. Translated, it gives CASSYSTRLPDGYTF.

The chain couples TRBV20-1 to TRBJ1-2; D not resolved. CDR3 length: 13 amino acids. Germline V gene lookup returns CDR1 DFQATT and CDR2 SNEGSKA (reference sequence). Trimming cost V 1 base and J 2 bases, with 8 bases left between them. CDR3 loop: CSARVFKNYGYTF. In DNA, the CDR3 is TGCAGTGCTAGAGTGTTTAAGAACTATGGCTACACCTTC.

The gene calls are TRBV19 and TRBJ1-1; TRBD1 might be the D (5 bases). Germline V gene sequence: CDR1 LNHDA, CDR2 SQIVND (reference sequence). The CDR3 spans 13 residues. V lost 2 bases and J 4 bases, leaving 8 bases between the germline ends. The CDR3 loop reads CASSITGVTEAFF. The CDR3 DNA is TGTGCCAGTAGTATAACAGGCGTCACTGAAGCTTTCTTT.

The chain couples TRBV20-1 to TRBJ2-3; no definite D call. CDR3 length: 12 amino acids. CDR1 is DFQATT, CDR2 SNEGSKA, per germline (reference sequence). V gave up 3 bases and J gave up 2 bases, with 6 bases separating them. The CDR3 DNA sequence: TGCAGTGCTAGCTTAGCCACAGATACGCAGTATTTT. Encoded protein: CSASLATDTQYF.

This clonotype was counted only a few times. V and J are TRBV20-1 and TRBJ1-1; TRBD1 aligns across 9 bases. This CDR3 region has 12 residues. Per the germline V gene, CDR1 is DFQATT and CDR2 is SNEGSKA (reference sequence). V shed 7 bases, J shed 11 bases, and the junction held 11 bases outside the gene matches. CDR3 sequence reads: CSGVPGQGVAFF. The CDR3 DNA reads TGCAGTGGCGTACCGGGACAGGGAGTCGCTTTCTTT.

In this sample, this clonotype turned up a few times. The V gene is TRBV4-1, the J gene TRBJ2-1, with TRBD2 identical over 11 bases. V was pared by 2 bases and J by 9 bases, with 6 bases of the junction left unmatched. The V gene's germline CDR1 is MGHRA and CDR2 YSYEKL. The CDR3 loop spans 15 amino acids. CDR3 region: CASSQTSGRVGEQFF. Here the CDR3 DNA reads TGCGCCAGCAGCCAAACTAGCGGGAGAGTGGGTGAGCAGTTCTTC.

This clonotype was detected only a few times. As DNA, the CDR3 is TGTGCCACCACCTACAATGAGCAGTTCTTC. It is translated as CATTYNEQFF. V and J are TRBV24-1 and TRBJ2-1; D unresolved. Germline V gene data show CDR1 as KGHDR and CDR2 as SFDVKD. The CDR3 is made up of 10 amino acids. Between the trimmed V and J ends, which lost 8 bases and 2 bases, there was a span of 0 bases.

This clonotype occurred a few times. The rearrangement uses TRBV11-2 and TRBJ2-7, with TRBD2 matching over 7 bases. There are 14 residues in the CDR3. V lost 3 bases, J lost 3 bases, and 5 bases stayed unmatched. Germline CDR1 and CDR2: SGHAT and FQNNGV. The DNA for the CDR3 is TGTGCCAGCAGCTTCTCGTCGGGGGGCTACGAGCAGTACTTC. This sequence encodes CASSFSSGGYEQYF.

This clonotype appeared a few times. The gene calls are TRBV29-1 and TRBJ2-1; perhaps D is TRBD1 or TRBD2 (5 bases each). This CDR3 comprises 12 residues. Trimming shortened V by 7 bases and J by 6 bases, and 13 bases separated the two germline ends. The germline CDR1 and CDR2 sequences are SQVTM and ANQGSEA. The CDR3 spells CSALWGSNEQFF. As DNA, the CDR3 is TGCAGCGCCCTGTGGGGGAGCAATGAGCAGTTCTTC.

The chain is built from TRBV29-1 and TRBJ1-4; no clear D. Trimming took off 4 bases at V and 5 bases at J, with 5 bases between the two ends. The germline V gene has CDR1 SQVTM and CDR2 ANQGSEA. The CDR3 spans 11 residues. The CDR3 DNA is TGCAGCGTTGTTAGGAATGAAAAACTGTTTTTT. Its protein is CSVVRNEKLFF.

The rearrangement uses TRBV5-6 and TRBJ2-5; D is unclear. V was clipped by 0 bases and J by 6 bases, with 9 bases between them. The CDR3 length is 13 residues. The germline V gene encodes CDR1 SGHDT and CDR2 YYEEEE. CDR3 nucleotides: TGTGCCAGCAGCTTGGACAAGGGAAAGACCCAGTACTTC. Protein: CASSLDKGKTQYF.

This clonotype occurred many times. The chain recombines TRBV12-3 or TRBV12-4 with TRBJ2-2; D is perhaps TRBD1 (5 bases). Trimming took 8 bases from V and 1 from J, leaving 11 bases between them. The CDR3 contains 14 residues. DNA of the CDR3: TGTGCCAGCGGGGCTAGACAGAACACCGGGGAGCTGTTTTTT. It yields the protein CASGARQNTGELFF.

The table lists this clonotype with a few counts. V is TRBV7-6 and J is TRBJ1-1, with D uncertain. Deletions cut 3 bases from V and 0 bases from J, with 8 bases between. The germline CDR1 and CDR2 sequences are SGHVS and FNYEAQ. The CDR3 loop spans 14 amino acids. The CDR3 protein is CASSLTLLNTEAFF. CDR3 bases: TGTGCCAGCAGCTTGACCCTATTGAACACTGAAGCTTTCTTT.

This clonotype was counted only a few times. In DNA, the CDR3 is TGTGCCAGCAGTTTTGACTCTATAAACACCGGGGAGCTGTTTTTT. It specifies CASSFDSINTGELFF. The chain uses TRBV12-3 or TRBV12-4 and TRBJ2-2; D remains unclear. CDR3 size: 15 residues. Trimming took 3 bases from V and 2 from J, leaving 10 bases between them.

The CDR3 coding sequence is TGTGCCAGCAGCTTAGACGGGGGGCAATACTATGGCTACACCTTC. Its protein is CASSLDGGQYYGYTF. The chain couples TRBV7-8 to TRBJ1-2; tentatively, D is TRBD1 (6 bases). Germline V gene lookup returns CDR1 SGHVS and CDR2 FQNEAQ. V was cut by 1 base and J by 3 bases, with 12 bases left in between. The CDR3 loop spans 15 amino acids.

This clonotype was seen a few times. The CDR3 here is CASSYSPLATYGYTF. The CDR3 nucleotides read TGTGCCAGCAGTTACTCTCCGCTCGCAACCTATGGCTACACCTTC. The rearrangement uses TRBV6-2 or TRBV6-3 and TRBJ1-2, with D unresolved. Trimming cost V 0 bases and J 4 bases, with 12 bases left between them. The CDR3 runs 15 residues. CDR1 MNHEY and CDR2 SVGEGT come from the germline V gene.

The rearrangement uses TRBV20-1 and TRBJ1-1; D remains ambiguous. CDR3 length equals 13 residues. The ends were cut back, 4 bases at V and 1 base at J, with 10 bases in the middle. Germline lookup yields CDR1 DFQATT and CDR2 SNEGSKA (reference sequence). CDR3 nucleotide sequence: TGCAGTGCTAAGAGGAGCGGGAACACTGAAGCTTTCTTT. It encodes CSAKRSGNTEAFF.

This clonotype was seen a few times. The genes are TRBV28 and TRBJ2-3, with 13 bases lining up with TRBD2. CDR1 is MDHEN, CDR2 SYDVKM, per germline. V dropped 4 bases and J dropped 5; count of bases not matched to a gene: 9. The CDR3 length is 17 residues. The CDR3 here is CASSSPGTSGMRDTQYF. The CDR3 nucleotides read TGTGCCAGCAGTTCACCTGGGACTAGCGGGATGAGAGATACGCAGTATTTT.

The genes are TRBV12-3 or TRBV12-4 and TRBJ1-5; no clear D. Trimming stripped 4 bases from V and 10 bases from J, with 11 bases between. The CDR3 sequence is 12 residues long. The CDR3 bases are TGTGCCAGCAGTTCAGATACCTCACCCCAGCATTTT. It is translated as CASSSDTSPQHF.

This clonotype was picked up a small number of times. Here the CDR3 reads CASSSEGGNTEAFF. In nucleotides, the CDR3 is TGTGCCAGCTCATCGGAGGGGGGAAACACTGAAGCTTTCTTT. The chain employs TRBV18 and TRBJ1-1, with D possibly matching TRBD1 (6 bases). The V gene lost 5 bases and the J gene lost 2 bases, with 12 bases spanning the gap. From germline, CDR1 is KGHSH and CDR2 LQKENI. The CDR3 covers 14 residues. Full variable domain (outside the CDR3, taken from reference TRBV18 and TRBJ1-1): NAGVMQNPRHLVRRRGQEARLRCSPMKGHSHVYWYRQLPEEGLKFMVYLQKENIIDESGMPKERFSAEFPKEGPSILRIQQVVRGDSAAYFCASSSEGGNTEAFFGQGTRLTVV.

The chain joins TRBV5-1 to TRBJ2-1; D might be TRBD2 (5 bases). CDR3 length: 14 residues. CDR1 is SGHRS, CDR2 YFSETQ, per germline. Trimming removed 3 bases at V and 6 bases at J, with 13 bases between. The CDR3 region is CASSSPGLANEQFF. In DNA, the CDR3 is TGCGCCAGCAGCTCACCCGGACTGGCCAATGAGCAGTTCTTC.

In this sample, this clonotype turned up a few times. The chain recombines TRBV12-3 or TRBV12-4 with TRBJ2-1; 10 nucleotides line up with TRBD2. V gave up 5 bases and J gave up 0 bases; unmatched junction bases: 16. This CDR3 contains 20 residues. Here the CDR3 reads CASSPLRASGSWGSYNEQFF. As DNA, the CDR3 is TGTGCCAGCAGTCCCCTGAGGGCTAGCGGGAGTTGGGGCTCCTACAATGAGCAGTTCTTC.

This CDR3 reads CAISGGEKLFF. The CDR3 region has the DNA TGTGCCATCAGTGGAGGAGAAAAACTGTTTTTT. V and J are TRBV10-3 and TRBJ1-4, with D unresolved. Trimming left V 4 bases short and J 8 bases short, with 5 bases between. The CDR3 is 11 amino acids. Germline values: CDR1 ENHRY, CDR2 SYGVKD.